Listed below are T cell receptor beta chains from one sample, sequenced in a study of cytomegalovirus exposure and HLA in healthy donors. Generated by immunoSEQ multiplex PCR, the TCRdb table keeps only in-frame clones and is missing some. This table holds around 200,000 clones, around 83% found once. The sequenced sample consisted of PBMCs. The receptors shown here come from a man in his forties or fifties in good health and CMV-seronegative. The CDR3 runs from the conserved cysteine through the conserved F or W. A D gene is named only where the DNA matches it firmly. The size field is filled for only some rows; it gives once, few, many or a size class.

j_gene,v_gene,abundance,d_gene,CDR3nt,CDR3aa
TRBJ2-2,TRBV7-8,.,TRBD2,TGTGCCAGCAGCTTAGCGGCGGTAGCGGGAGCCCCGGGCACCGGGGAGCTGTTTTTT,CASSLAAVAGAPGTGELFF
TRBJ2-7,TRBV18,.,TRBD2,TGTGCCAGCTCACCCGGGACTAGCTGGTACGAGCAGTACTTC,CASSPGTSWYEQYF
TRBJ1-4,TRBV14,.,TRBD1,TGTGCCAGCAGCCAAAGCCCGGGACAGAAGAATGAAAAACTGTTTTTT,CASSQSPGQKNEKLFF
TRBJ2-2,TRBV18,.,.,TGTGCCAGCTCACCACCGTTGCCAGGGAACACCGGGGAGCTGTTTTTT,CASSPPLPGNTGELFF
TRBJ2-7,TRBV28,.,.,TGTGCCAGCAGTAGGCCAGGCGAGATCTACGAGCAGTACTTC,CASSRPGEIYEQYF
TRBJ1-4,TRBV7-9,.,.,TGTGCCAGCAGCTCCCCCCGGGCGGAGGGCCTTAATGAAAAACTGTTTTTT,CASSSPRAEGLNEKLFF
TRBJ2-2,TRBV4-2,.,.,TGTGCCAGCAGCCAAGAATTAACAGACACCCTCACCGGGGAGCTGTTTTTT,CASSQELTDTLTGELFF
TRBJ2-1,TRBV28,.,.,TGTGCCAGCAGTTTCAACAATGAGCAGTTCTTC,CASSFNNEQFF
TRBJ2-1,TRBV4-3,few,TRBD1,TGCGCCAGCAGCCAAGTACAGGGGGTTGAGCAGTTCTTC,CASSQVQGVEQFF
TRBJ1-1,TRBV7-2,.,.,TGTGCCAGCAGCTCCGGACAGAACACTGAAGCTTTCTTT,CASSSGQNTEAFF
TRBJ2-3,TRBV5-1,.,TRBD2,TGCGCCAGCAGCCCCCTCCAGCTAGCGGGGGATACGCAGTATTTT,CASSPLQLAGDTQYF
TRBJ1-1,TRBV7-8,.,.,TGTGCCAGCAGCTTAGCGGTGGGGCTTAAGTCTGAAGCTTTCTTT,CASSLAVGLKSEAFF
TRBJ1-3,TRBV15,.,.,TGTGCCACCAGCAGAGAAGCGGGGGCGTCTGGAAACACCATATATTTT,CATSREAGASGNTIYF
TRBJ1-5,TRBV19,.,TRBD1,TGTGCCAGTAGTATCTCGTTGGGACAGAACAATCAGCCCCAGCATTTT,CASSISLGQNNQPQHF
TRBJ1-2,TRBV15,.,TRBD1,TGTGCCACCAGCAGAGACAGGGGGCCTTTTGGCTACACCTTC,CATSRDRGPFGYTF
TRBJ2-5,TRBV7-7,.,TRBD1,TGTGCTAGCAGCCGCCGGGGACAGCTCCAAGAGACCCAGTACTTC,CASSRRGQLQETQYF
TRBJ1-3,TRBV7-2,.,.,TGTGCCAGCAATCTAGGGGATCGCAGCTCTGGAAACACCATATATTTT,CASNLGDRSSGNTIYF
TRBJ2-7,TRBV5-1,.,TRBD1,TGCGCCAGCAGCTTAAGGGACAGGACTTACGAGCAGTACTTC,CASSLRDRTYEQYF
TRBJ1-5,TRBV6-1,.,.,TGTGCCAGCAGTCCCCCGGGACACTTCAGTCAGCCCCAGCATTTT,CASSPPGHFSQPQHF
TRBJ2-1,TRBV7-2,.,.,TGTGCCAGCAGCTTAGCAGGGCGGGGTCTGGGGGAGCAGTTCTTC,CASSLAGRGLGEQFF
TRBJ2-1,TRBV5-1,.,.,TGCGCCAGCAGCTTGGAGGGGCGGAGTGAGCAGTTCTTC,CASSLEGRSEQFF
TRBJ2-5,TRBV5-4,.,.,TGTGCCAGCAGCTTGGCGGGAGCGGGAGAGACCCAGTACTTC,CASSLAGAGETQYF
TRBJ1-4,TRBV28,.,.,TGTGCCAGCAGTTTCTACAGGGCTGTAGGAGAAAAACTGTTTTTT,CASSFYRAVGEKLFF
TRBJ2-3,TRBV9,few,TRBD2,TGTGCCAGCAGCGTCCGCCCTAGCGGTACTAGCACAGATACGCAGTATTTT,CASSVRPSGTSTDTQYF
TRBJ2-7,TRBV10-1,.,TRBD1,TGCGCCAGCCCTAAAGGGCAGGGGGCGCGAATGCAGTACTTC,CASPKGQGARMQYF
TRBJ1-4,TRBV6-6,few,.,TGTGCCAGCAGTCCCAGGACGCGGGCCAATGAGGAAAAACTGTTTTTT,CASSPRTRANEEKLFF
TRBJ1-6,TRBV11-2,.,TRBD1,TGTGCCAGCAGACTAGAAGGACAGGTTTTTTATAATTCACCCCTCCACTTT,CASRLEGQVFYNSPLHF
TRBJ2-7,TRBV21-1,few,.,TGTGCCAGCGGCTCCAATCGAGGAGCCTACGAGCAGTACTTC,CASGSNRGAYEQYF
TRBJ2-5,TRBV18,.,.,TGTGCCAGCTCACCCCCAGGGATAGAGACCCAGTACTTC,CASSPPGIETQYF
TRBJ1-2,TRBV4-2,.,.,TGTGCCAGCAGCCAAGATCTTCCGGACTGGAGCACCTTC,CASSQDLPDWSTF
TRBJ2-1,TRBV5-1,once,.,TGCGCCAGCAGCTTGGGGCAGGGTAGCTCCTACAATGAGCAGTTCTTC,CASSLGQGSSYNEQFF
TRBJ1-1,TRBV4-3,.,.,TGCGCCAGCAGCCAACGAACAGGAGTCACTGAAGCTTTCTTT,CASSQRTGVTEAFF
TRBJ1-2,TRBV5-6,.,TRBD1,TGTGCCAGCAGCTTCGGGACAGTCTATGGCTACACCTTC,CASSFGTVYGYTF
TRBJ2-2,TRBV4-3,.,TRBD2,TGCGCCAGCAGCCGCCGGCGGACTAGCGGGGGTTGGGACACCGGGGAGCTGTTTTTT,CASSRRRTSGGWDTGELFF
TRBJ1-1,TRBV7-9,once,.,TGTTCCAGCAGCTTAGTGTCCGTTGGAGCTCCTGAAGCTTTCTTT,CSSSLVSVGAPEAFF
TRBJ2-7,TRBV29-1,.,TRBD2,TGCAGCGTTGGGTCTCCAGCGGGGAGAGAGCAGTACTTC,CSVGSPAGREQYF
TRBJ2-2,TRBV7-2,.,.,TGTGCCAGCAGCCCTTCTGTCAGGGGAACCGGGGAGCTGTTTTTT,CASSPSVRGTGELFF
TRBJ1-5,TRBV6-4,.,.,TGTGCCAGCATGGGGGCAAGTAGCAATCAGCCCCAGCATTTT,CASMGASSNQPQHF
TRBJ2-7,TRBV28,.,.,TGTGCCAGCAGTTTTCGGCGGGCCTACGAGCAGTACTTC,CASSFRRAYEQYF
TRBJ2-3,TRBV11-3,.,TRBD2,TGTGCCAGCAGCTTAGGGACTAGCGGCGCTAGCACAGATACGCAGTATTTT,CASSLGTSGASTDTQYF
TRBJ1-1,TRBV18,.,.,TGTGCCAGCTCACCACCAGGGGTGCCGAACACTGAAGCTTTCTTT,CASSPPGVPNTEAFF
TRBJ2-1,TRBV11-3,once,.,TGTGCCAGCGGGACTTCGGGGGTGGCTGAGCAGTTCTTC,CASGTSGVAEQFF
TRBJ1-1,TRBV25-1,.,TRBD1,TGTGCCAGCAAAGACAGGGGTATGAACACTGAAGCTTTCTTT,CASKDRGMNTEAFF
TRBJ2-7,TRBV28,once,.,TGTGCCAGCAGCAGCGGCGGGGCGCCCTACGAGCAGTACTTC,CASSSGGAPYEQYF
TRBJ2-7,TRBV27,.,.,TGTGCCAGCAGTTCCCTACAGGGCCATGGTTCCTACGAGCAGTACTTC,CASSSLQGHGSYEQYF
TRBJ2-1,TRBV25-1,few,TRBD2,TGTGCCAGCAGTCTAGCGGGAGGCTCCTACAATGAGCAGTTCTTC,CASSLAGGSYNEQFF
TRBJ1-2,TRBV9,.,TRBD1,TGTGCCAGCACTGAGACAGGGGGATATGGCTACACCTTC,CASTETGGYGYTF
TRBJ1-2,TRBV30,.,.,TGTGCCTGGAAAGGGGGTCGGCAGGGGCCCTATGGCTACACCTTC,CAWKGGRQGPYGYTF
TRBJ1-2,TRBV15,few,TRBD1,TGTGCCACCAGCAGAGGCGGAGGGACAGGGGAATATGGCTACACCTTC,CATSRGGGTGEYGYTF
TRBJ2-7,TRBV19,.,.,TGTGCCAGTAGTCCGCGACGGGGCGAGCAGTACTTC,CASSPRRGEQYF
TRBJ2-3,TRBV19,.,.,TGTGCCAGTAGTATAGGTTCAGGTACGCAGTATTTT,CASSIGSGTQYF
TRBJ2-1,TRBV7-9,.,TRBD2,TGTGCCAGCAGCTTGGGGCCAGCGGGGGGGCTGAATGAGCAGTTCTTC,CASSLGPAGGLNEQFF
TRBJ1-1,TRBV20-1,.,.,TGCAGTGTGTTCCGGGGCACTGAAGCTTTCTTT,CSVFRGTEAFF
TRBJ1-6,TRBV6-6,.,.,TGTGCCAGCAGTTACTCTGGCAACGTTTCACCCCTCCACTTT,CASSYSGNVSPLHF
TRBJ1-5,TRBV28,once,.,TGTGCCAGCAGTTTATGGGCACCAGTCAATCAGCCCCAGCATTTT,CASSLWAPVNQPQHF
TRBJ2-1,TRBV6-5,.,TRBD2,TGTGCCAGCAAGCCTCTAGGGACTAGCGCCGGGGAGCAGTTCTTC,CASKPLGTSAGEQFF
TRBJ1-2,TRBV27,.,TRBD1,TGTGCCAGCTCGACAGGGGGGAACTATGGCTACACCTTC,CASSTGGNYGYTF
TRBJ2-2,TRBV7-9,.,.,TGTGCCAGCAGCAGTGGGGCACTACTTAGCGGGGAGCTGTTTTTT,CASSSGALLSGELFF
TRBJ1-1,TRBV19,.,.,TGTGCCAGTAGTATAGTTAAGGGGTTGGCCGCTGAAGCTTTCTTT,CASSIVKGLAAEAFF